This TCR beta chain derives from a study of glioma-infiltrating T cells after dendritic cell vaccination. Only patients with spare fresh-frozen tumor and over two years of follow-up were included. The method was immunoSEQ multiplex PCR; TCRdb's version includes in-frame clones alone and lacks a portion of them. The sample consists of approximately 3,800 clones, around 93% of them appearing once. The CDR3 totals 14 residues. This sample comprised blood, obtained before dendritic cell vaccination. The chain uses TRBV21-1 and TRBJ2-1; TRBD2, the D gene given by the table, was not confirmed from the DNA. TRBV21-1 is recorded as a pseudogene. The clonotype comes from a human donor with glioblastoma. The CDR3, as DNA: TGTGCCAGCAGCAAAGCTGCTAGCGGCAATGAGCAGTTCTTC. Encoded protein: CASSKAASGNEQFF.